Below are 19 T cell receptor beta chains sequenced from a single sample in a study of early T cells in non-severe SARS-CoV-2 infection. TCRdb fed the 5' RACE reads into MiXCR, producing one record per CDR3 protein. This sample has some 30,000 distinct CDR3 sequences, with around 6% found just once. Sequencing was carried out using whole blood. All receptors come from an adult who was a healthcare worker with PCR-confirmed SARS-CoV-2 infection or an uninfected control (not recorded which).

This chain links TRBV24-1 with TRBJ2-1; D may be TRBD1 or TRBD2 (5 bases each). The CDR3 runs to 17 residues. The V gene's germline CDR1 is KGHDR and CDR2 SFDVKD. V was pared by 5 bases and J by 0 bases, with 16 bases between. The DNA of the CDR3 is TGTGCCACCAGTGGCCGAGGGGACGACCGCTCCTACAATGAGCAGTTCTTC. Translating it yields CATSGRGDDRSYNEQFF.

This clonotype was found many times. J is TRBJ1-1 and V is TRBV6-1, with 7 positions matching TRBD1. Losses at the gene ends were 2 bases for V and 10 bases for J; bases not matched to a gene: 7. Germline V gene data show CDR1 as MNHNS and CDR2 as SASEGT. CDR3 length: 13 amino acids. The CDR3 nucleotides are TGTGCCAGCAGTGAAATGGAAGGGGGCCGAGCTTTCTTT. As protein: CASSEMEGGRAFF.

This clonotype was found many times. The chain links TRBV19 to TRBJ2-1; D might be TRBD1 (5 bases). Trimming shortened V by 6 bases and J by 12 bases, and 12 bases separated the two germline ends. The length of the CDR3 is 11 residues. The germline V gene has CDR1 LNHDA and CDR2 SQIVND (reference sequence). Written as DNA, the CDR3 is TGTGCCAGTAGCACAGGTGGCGGGCAGTTCTTC. Its protein product is CASSTGGGQFF. Complete variable domain (other parts from reference TRBV19 and TRBJ2-1): DGGITQSPKYLFRKEGQNVTLSCEQNLNHDAMYWYRQDPGQGLRLIYYSQIVNDFQKGDIAEGYSVSREKKESFPLTVTSAQKNPTAFYLCASSTGGGQFFGPGTRLTVL.

Here the CDR3 reads CSAPPAGKEETQYF. Here the CDR3 DNA reads TGCAGTGCGCCCCCAGCGGGGAAAGAAGAGACCCAGTACTTC. V gene TRBV20-1 combines with J gene TRBJ2-5, with 7 bases identical to TRBD2. This CDR3 region has 14 residues. V gave up 6 bases and J gave up 3 bases; unmatched junction bases: 10. CDR1 and CDR2 (germline): DFQATT, SNEGSKA (reference sequence).

This clonotype was seen ten or more times. V and J are TRBV5-4 and TRBJ2-7, with TRBD1 matching over 7 bases. Germline CDR1 is SGHNT and CDR2 is YYREEE (reference sequence). Trimming removed 4 bases from V and 3 bases from J; junction bases left unmatched: 7. This CDR3 comprises 14 residues. The CDR3 is CASSPGQENYEQYF. The CDR3 bases are TGTGCCAGCAGCCCTGGACAGGAGAACTACGAGCAGTACTTC.

This clonotype was detected a few times. V usage is TRBV29-1 and J usage is TRBJ1-1; 8 bases align to TRBD1. CDR3 size: 12 residues. Looked up from germline, CDR1 is SQVTM and CDR2 is ANQGSEA. Trimming took 6 bases from V and 4 from J; bases not matched to a gene: 4. In DNA form, the CDR3 reads TGCAGCGTAAGGCAGGGGGCCACTGAAGCTTTCTTT. Translation gives CSVRQGATEAFF.

This clonotype was seen repeatedly, ten times or more. V is TRBV12-3 or TRBV12-4 and J is TRBJ1-1, with D possibly matching TRBD1 (5 bases). Between the trimmed V and J ends, which lost 3 bases and 5 bases, there was a span of 13 bases. The CDR3 contains 14 residues. The CDR3 reads CASSFYGAGTEAFF. CDR3 nucleotide sequence: TGTGCCAGCAGTTTCTACGGGGCCGGAACTGAAGCTTTCTTT.

This clonotype was recorded many times. V and J are TRBV5-1 and TRBJ2-2, with 8 nucleotides matching TRBD1. The CDR3 is 14 residues long. Per germline, CDR1 SGHRS and CDR2 YFSETQ. With V trimmed by 1 base and J by 4 bases, 0 bases remained unmatched. CDR3 sequence reads: CASSLTGGTGELFF. As DNA, the CDR3 is TGCGCCAGCAGCTTGACAGGGGGCACCGGGGAGCTGTTTTTT.

This clonotype was detected ten times or more. The J gene is TRBJ1-2, the V gene TRBV20-1, with 7 positions matching TRBD1. This CDR3 spans 14 amino acids. Germline CDR1 is DFQATT and CDR2 is SNEGSKA (reference sequence). V gave up 5 bases and J gave up 2 bases; unmatched junction bases: 8. The CDR3 DNA reads as TGCAGTGCTCGAAGGGACAGAACAAACTATGGCTACACCTTC. It yields the protein CSARRDRTNYGYTF.

There are many counts of this clonotype. The J gene is TRBJ2-2, the V gene TRBV20-1, with 7 bases that match TRBD1. V gave up 0 bases and J gave up 0 bases; unmatched junction bases: 1. The CDR3 spans 15 residues. The germline gives CDR1 DFQATT, CDR2 SNEGSKA (reference sequence). The CDR3 loop is CSARDQGANTGELFF. CDR3 DNA sequence: TGCAGTGCTAGAGATCAGGGGGCGAACACCGGGGAGCTGTTTTTT.

This clonotype was counted a few times. In DNA, the CDR3 is TGTGCCTGGAGTGCCGGGACAGGGGGCAATCAGCCCCAGCATTTT. Amino acids: CAWSAGTGGNQPQHF. This chain connects TRBV30 to TRBJ1-5; 10 bases line up with TRBD1. The CDR3 spans 15 residues. The V segment lost 1 base and the J segment 2 bases; nucleotides outside the gene matches: 2. The germline CDR1 and CDR2 sequences are GTSNPN and SVGIG (reference sequence).

This clonotype has more than one count but fewer than ten. This chain uses TRBV20-1 with TRBJ2-7; D might be TRBD2 (5 bases). Germline-derived CDR1 and CDR2 are DFQATT and SNEGSKA (reference sequence). V lost 3 bases and J 2 bases, leaving 11 bases between the germline ends. This CDR3 has 13 residues. As DNA, the CDR3 is TGCAGTGCTAGTCTGGGAGCCACCTACGAGCAGTACTTC. Its protein product is CSASLGATYEQYF.

This clonotype was observed at least ten times. The chain combines TRBV3-1 with TRBJ2-5; 11 nucleotides match TRBD2. The length of the CDR3 is 14 residues. With 4 bases clipped from V and 3 bases from J, the junction kept 1 base outside the gene matches. CDR1 LGHDT and CDR2 YNNKEL come from the germline V gene (reference sequence). CDR3 amino acids: CASSRSGGEETQYF. The CDR3 DNA reads TGTGCCAGCAGCCGTAGCGGGGGGGAAGAGACCCAGTACTTC.

This clonotype was detected ten times or more. This chain uses TRBV30 with TRBJ1-1; 7 bases map to TRBD1. CDR3 size: 13 residues. With V trimmed by 4 bases and J by 3 bases, 5 bases remained unmatched. Germline loops: CDR1 GTSNPN, CDR2 SVGIG (reference sequence). CDR3 sequence reads: CAWKKGADTEAFF. DNA for the CDR3: TGTGCCTGGAAGAAGGGGGCAGACACTGAAGCTTTCTTT.

This clonotype has a count of ten or more. The genes are TRBV21-1 and TRBJ2-4; the table names TRBD1, a call not compared with the DNA. TRBV21-1 is a recognized pseudogene. This CDR3 has 18 amino acids. The CDR3 DNA is TGTGCCAGCAGCAAAGGATCATTGGACAGCTCCGTTGAAAACATTCAGTACTTC. Its translation is CASSKGSLDSSVENIQYF.

The chain has TRBV5-5 and TRBJ1-2; D possibly corresponds to TRBD1 (6 bases). The germline CDR1 and CDR2 sequences are SGHKS and YYEKEE (reference sequence). V was pared by 1 base and J by 2 bases, with 15 bases between. This CDR3 comprises 16 residues. The CDR3 DNA sequence: TGTGCCAGCAGCTTGTGGTCCTTCGGACAGAACTATGGCTACACCTTC. Protein: CASSLWSFGQNYGYTF.

The sample holds many counts of this clonotype. The chain recombines TRBV28 with TRBJ1-5; the D gene is possibly TRBD1 (5 bases). The germline gives CDR1 MDHEN, CDR2 SYDVKM. Deletions cut 5 bases from V and 6 bases from J, with 8 bases between. This CDR3 is 12 amino acids long. This CDR3 is CASSQGLQPQHF. CDR3 sequence (DNA): TGTGCCAGCAGTCAGGGACTTCAGCCCCAGCATTTT. Filled out from reference TRBV28 and TRBJ1-5, the complete variable domain reads DVKVTQSSRYLVKRTGEKVFLECVQDMDHENMFWYRQDPGLGLRLIYFSYDVKMKEKGDIPEGYSVSREKKERFSLILESASTNQTSMYLCASSQGLQPQHFGDGTRLSIL.

There are many counts of this clonotype. The CDR3 region is CASSRPQGAEIYEQYF. The CDR3 region has the DNA TGTGCCAGCAGCCGACCCCAGGGGGCTGAGATCTACGAGCAGTACTTC. This chain joins TRBV5-6 and TRBJ2-7; TRBD1 matches at 8 bases. Trimming took 4 bases from V and 3 from J; bases not matched to a gene: 12. CDR1 and CDR2 (germline): SGHDT, YYEEEE. The CDR3 is 16 amino acids. The entire variable domain, with the rest obtained from reference TRBV5-6 and TRBJ2-7, is as follows: DAGVTQSPTHLIKTRGQQVTLRCSPKSGHDTVSWYQQALGQGPQFIFQYYEEEERQRGNFPDRFSGHQFPNYSSELNVNALLLGDSALYLCASSRPQGAEIYEQYFGPGTRLTVT.

This clonotype turned up a few times. The chain combines TRBV28 with TRBJ1-4; maybe TRBD1 (6 bases). V was pared by 3 bases and J by 14 bases, with 10 bases between. This CDR3 spans 11 amino acids. The germline V gene has CDR1 MDHEN and CDR2 SYDVKM. In DNA form, the CDR3 reads TGTGCCAGCAGTTTCGGGACAATCCTGTTTTTT. Protein sequence: CASSFGTILFF.